This T cell receptor beta chain was identified in a study of CD8 T cells in ankylosing spondylitis. Study results and caveats: In ankylosing spondylitis blood, a motif of 7 to 9 highly homologous TCR beta variants appeared characteristic.

TCRdb called the 5' RACE reads again in MiXCR, with one record for every CDR3 protein. The sample has approximately 220,000 distinct CDR3 sequences; roughly 24% are singletons. This CDR3 region has 16 residues. Germline values: CDR1 SGHRS, CDR2 YFSETQ. The V and J ends lost 0 bases and 6 bases, in that order; junction bases with no gene match: 12. This clonotype was seen only once. The antigen remains unidentified. The sample was blood, either unsorted or a sorted T cell fraction (not recorded which). The J gene is TRBJ2-7, the V gene TRBV5-1; 7 positions match TRBD2. This TCR was sampled from a male donor with ankylosing spondylitis or in good health (not recorded which). CDR3 in amino acids: CASSLAPPGGLREQYF. The CDR3 DNA reads as TGCGCCAGCAGCTTGGCCCCCCCGGGAGGCCTCCGCGAGCAGTACTTC.